This is a list of T cell receptor beta chains from one sample in a study of T cell responses to AZD1222 COVID-19 vaccine. Measured with immunoSEQ multiplex PCR; TCRdb has only the in-frame clones, and not every one. The sample shows 95,000 to 150,000 clones, 80% to 95% of them seen only once. The source was peripheral blood, collected on day 0 of AZD1222 vaccination. Receptors originate from an adult in good health. CDR3s include the opening cysteine and the closing phenylalanine or tryptophan. The D gene is left open where the match is weak. Not every row has a clone size; where given, it reads once, few, many or a size class.

clone size,CDR3 length,V gene,J gene,D gene,CDR3 protein,CDR3 DNA
NA,14,TRBV15,TRBJ2-1,NA,CATSSSTVYNEQFF,TGTGCCACCAGCAGCTCTACTGTCTACAATGAGCAGTTCTTC
NA,14,TRBV2,TRBJ2-3,TRBD1,CASNDRDSTDTQYF,TGTGCCAGCAACGACAGGGATAGCACAGATACGCAGTATTTT
NA,14,TRBV3-1/TRBV3-2,TRBJ2-1,NA,CASSQDRLIHEQFF,TGTGCCAGCAGCCAAGATAGGCTAATCCATGAGCAGTTCTTC
NA,13,TRBV28,TRBJ1-2,TRBD1,CASKRTVTGGYTF,TGTGCCAGCAAAAGGACTGTGACAGGGGGCTACACCTTC
NA,14,TRBV19,TRBJ1-4,NA,CASSIRTDQEKLFF,TGTGCCAGTAGTATTCGGACTGATCAGGAAAAACTGTTTTTT
NA,20,TRBV24-1,TRBJ1-1,NA,CAALTWDGLKKRPMNTEAFF,TGTGCCGCCTTAACTTGGGACGGACTTAAAAAGAGGCCCATGAACACTGAAGCTTTCTTT
NA,15,TRBV5-4,TRBJ2-5,TRBD2,CASSSAGGVRETQYF,TGTGCCAGCAGCTCTGCGGGGGGGGTACGGGAGACCCAGTACTTC
once,13,TRBV28,TRBJ1-2,NA,CASKGWGPYGYTF,TGTGCCAGCAAAGGGTGGGGGCCCTATGGCTACACCTTC
NA,14,TRBV7-8,TRBJ2-5,NA,CASSLSRGTETQYF,TGTGCCAGCAGCTTATCCAGGGGCACGGAGACCCAGTACTTC
NA,16,TRBV9,TRBJ2-1,NA,CASSVGGRQDFNEQFF,TGTGCCAGCAGCGTAGGAGGGAGACAGGACTTCAATGAGCAGTTCTTC
NA,16,TRBV10-3,TRBJ1-4,NA,CAISGTADSWSEKLFF,TGTGCCATCAGTGGGACTGCGGACAGTTGGAGTGAAAAACTGTTTTTT
NA,15,TRBV4-1,TRBJ2-3,NA,CASSPTNGRTDTQYF,TGCGCCAGCAGCCCGACTAACGGCCGCACAGATACGCAGTATTTT
NA,14,TRBV9,TRBJ2-3,TRBD2,CAPAGRGGTDTQYF,TGTGCCCCGGCGGGGCGGGGGGGGACAGATACGCAGTATTTT
NA,16,TRBV7-9,TRBJ2-2,NA,CASTHRWRENTGELFF,TGTGCCAGCACCCACAGGTGGCGGGAGAACACCGGGGAGCTGTTTTTT
NA,15,TRBV5-5,TRBJ1-1,NA,CASSLYPPTNTEAFF,TGTGCCAGCAGCTTGTACCCCCCGACGAACACTGAAGCTTTCTTT
NA,15,TRBV28,TRBJ2-7,TRBD1,CASSSAGTGYHEQYF,TGTGCCAGCAGTTCCGCCGGGACAGGGTACCACGAGCAGTACTTC
few,16,TRBV11-2,TRBJ2-7,NA,CASSSSYDRNSYEQYF,TGTGCCAGCAGTTCTTCCTACGACAGGAACTCCTACGAGCAGTACTTC
NA,15,TRBV6-1,TRBJ1-6,NA,CASSEIDRPNSPLHF,TGTGCCAGCAGTGAGATAGACAGGCCGAATTCACCCCTCCACTTT
once,16,TRBV5-1,TRBJ1-5,NA,CASSTRRKVSNQPQHF,TGCGCCAGCAGTACCAGGAGGAAGGTCAGCAATCAGCCCCAGCATTTT
NA,16,TRBV5-4,TRBJ1-4,NA,CASSFFGGGGSEKLFF,TGTGCCAGCAGCTTCTTCGGCGGGGGAGGGTCTGAAAAACTGTTTTTT
NA,17,TRBV5-1,TRBJ2-5,TRBD2,CASSQQTSGSGELTQYF,TGCGCCAGCAGCCAGCAGACTAGCGGGAGTGGGGAATTGACCCAGTACTTC
NA,13,TRBV30,TRBJ1-6,TRBD1,CAWKTGWGSPLHF,TGTGCCTGGAAGACAGGGTGGGGTTCACCCCTCCACTTT
many,15,TRBV19,TRBJ2-1,NA,CASSIVLKTPGEQFF,TGTGCCAGTAGTATAGTACTAAAAACCCCCGGTGAGCAGTTCTTC
NA,17,TRBV7-8,TRBJ1-5,NA,CASSLTFGGEKYQPQHF,TGTGCCAGCAGCTTAACTTTCGGAGGGGAAAAGTACCAGCCCCAGCATTTT
few,12,TRBV5-1,TRBJ1-2,NA,CASSETNYGYTF,TGCGCCAGCAGCGAAACTAACTATGGCTACACCTTC
NA,14,TRBV24-1,TRBJ2-5,NA,CATSDRGQGETQYF,TGTGCCACCAGTGACCGGGGACAAGGAGAGACCCAGTACTTC
NA,12,TRBV20-1,TRBJ1-2,NA,CSASDSYYGYTF,TGCAGTGCTAGTGACAGTTACTATGGCTACACCTTC
NA,15,TRBV12-5,TRBJ2-3,NA,CASGFLGQGADTQYF,TGTGCTAGTGGTTTCCTTGGTCAGGGTGCAGATACGCAGTATTTT
NA,21,TRBV5-1,TRBJ1-3,TRBD1,CASSLEFSVVRDRRAGNTIYF,TGCGCCAGCAGCTTGGAATTTAGCGTCGTGCGGGACAGAAGGGCTGGAAACACCATATATTTT
NA,16,TRBV3-1/TRBV3-2,TRBJ2-7,TRBD2,CASSPPRGEYGYEQYF,TGTGCCAGCAGCCCACCCCGGGGGGAGTACGGATACGAGCAGTACTTC
few,15,TRBV9,TRBJ2-2,NA,CASSAFISNTGELFF,TGTGCCAGCAGCGCATTTATCTCGAACACCGGGGAGCTGTTTTTT
NA,20,TRBV27,TRBJ2-1,TRBD2,CASSLYPPGTSGRAYNEQFF,TGTGCCAGCAGTTTATACCCCCCCGGGACTAGCGGGAGGGCCTACAATGAGCAGTTCTTC